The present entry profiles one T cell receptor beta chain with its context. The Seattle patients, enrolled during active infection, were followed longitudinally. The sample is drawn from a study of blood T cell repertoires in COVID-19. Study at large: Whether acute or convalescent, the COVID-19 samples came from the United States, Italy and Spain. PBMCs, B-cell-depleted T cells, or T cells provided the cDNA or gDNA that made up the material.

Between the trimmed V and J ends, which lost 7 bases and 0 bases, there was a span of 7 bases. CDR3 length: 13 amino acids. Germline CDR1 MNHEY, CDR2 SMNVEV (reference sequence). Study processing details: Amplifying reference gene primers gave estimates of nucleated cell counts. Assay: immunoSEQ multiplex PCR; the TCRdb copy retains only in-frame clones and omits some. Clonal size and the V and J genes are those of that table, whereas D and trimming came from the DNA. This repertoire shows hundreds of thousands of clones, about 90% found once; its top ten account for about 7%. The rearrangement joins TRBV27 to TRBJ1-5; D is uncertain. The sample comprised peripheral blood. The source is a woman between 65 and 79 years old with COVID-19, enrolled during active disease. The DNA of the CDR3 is TGTGCCAGCACCGCGTATAGCAATCAGCCCCAGCATTTT. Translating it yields CASTAYSNQPQHF.